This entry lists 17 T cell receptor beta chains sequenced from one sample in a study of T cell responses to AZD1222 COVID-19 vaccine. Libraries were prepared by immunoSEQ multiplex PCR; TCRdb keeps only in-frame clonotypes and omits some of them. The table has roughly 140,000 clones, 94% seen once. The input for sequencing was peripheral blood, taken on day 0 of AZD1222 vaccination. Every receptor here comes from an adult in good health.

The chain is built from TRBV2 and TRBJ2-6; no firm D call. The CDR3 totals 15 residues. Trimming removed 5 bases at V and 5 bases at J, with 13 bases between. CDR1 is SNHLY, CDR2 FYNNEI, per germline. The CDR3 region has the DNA TGTGCCAGCAGTTTTCCTCGTGCTAGGGCCAACGTCCTGACTTTC. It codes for CASSFPRARANVLTF.

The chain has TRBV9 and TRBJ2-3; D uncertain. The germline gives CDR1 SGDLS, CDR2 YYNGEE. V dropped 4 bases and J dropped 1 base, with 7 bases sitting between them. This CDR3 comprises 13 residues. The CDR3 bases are TGTGCCAGCAGCAGAAAGGGCACAGATACGCAGTATTTT. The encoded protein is CASSRKGTDTQYF.

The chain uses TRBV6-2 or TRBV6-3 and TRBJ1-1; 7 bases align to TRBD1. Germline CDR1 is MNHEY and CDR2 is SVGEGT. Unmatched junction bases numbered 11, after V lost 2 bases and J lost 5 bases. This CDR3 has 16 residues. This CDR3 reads CASSYGPGRGVTEAFF. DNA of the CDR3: TGTGCCAGCAGTTACGGCCCTGGCAGGGGGGTAACTGAAGCTTTCTTT.

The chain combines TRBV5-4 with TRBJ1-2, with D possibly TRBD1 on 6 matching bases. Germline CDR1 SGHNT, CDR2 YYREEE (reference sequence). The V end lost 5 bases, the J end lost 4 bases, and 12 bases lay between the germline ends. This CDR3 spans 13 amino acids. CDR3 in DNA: TGTGCCAGCAGGCCAGGGGTCTCCTATGGCTACACCTTC. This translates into CASRPGVSYGYTF.

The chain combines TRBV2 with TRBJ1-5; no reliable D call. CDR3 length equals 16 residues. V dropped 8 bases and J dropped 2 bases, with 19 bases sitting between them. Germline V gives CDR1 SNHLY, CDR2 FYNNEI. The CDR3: CASVDTGSPGNQPQHF. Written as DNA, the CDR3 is TGTGCCAGCGTCGATACGGGGTCCCCGGGCAATCAGCCCCAGCATTTT.

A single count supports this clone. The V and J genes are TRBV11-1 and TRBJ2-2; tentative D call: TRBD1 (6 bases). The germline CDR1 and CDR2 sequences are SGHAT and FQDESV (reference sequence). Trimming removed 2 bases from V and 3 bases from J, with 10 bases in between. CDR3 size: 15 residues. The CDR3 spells CASSLNWGHTGELFF. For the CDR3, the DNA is TGTGCCAGCAGCTTAAATTGGGGGCACACCGGGGAGCTGTTTTTT.

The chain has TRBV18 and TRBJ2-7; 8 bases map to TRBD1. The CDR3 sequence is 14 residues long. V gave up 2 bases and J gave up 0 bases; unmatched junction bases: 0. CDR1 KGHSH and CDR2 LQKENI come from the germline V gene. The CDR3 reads CASSPGQGSYEQYV. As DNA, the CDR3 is TGTGCCAGCTCACCAGGACAGGGCTCCTACGAGCAGTACGTC.

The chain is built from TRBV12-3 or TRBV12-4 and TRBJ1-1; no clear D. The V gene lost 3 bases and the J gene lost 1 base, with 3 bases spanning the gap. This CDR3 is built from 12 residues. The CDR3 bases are TGTGCCAGCAGTTTGACGAACACTGAAGCTTTCTTT. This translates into CASSLTNTEAFF.

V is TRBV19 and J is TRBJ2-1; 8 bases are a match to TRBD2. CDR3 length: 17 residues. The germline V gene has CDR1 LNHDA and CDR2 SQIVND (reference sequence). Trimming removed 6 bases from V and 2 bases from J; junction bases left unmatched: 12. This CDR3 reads CASSLAPGLAAYNEQFF. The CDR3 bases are TGTGCCAGTAGCCTGGCACCCGGACTAGCTGCCTACAATGAGCAGTTCTTC.

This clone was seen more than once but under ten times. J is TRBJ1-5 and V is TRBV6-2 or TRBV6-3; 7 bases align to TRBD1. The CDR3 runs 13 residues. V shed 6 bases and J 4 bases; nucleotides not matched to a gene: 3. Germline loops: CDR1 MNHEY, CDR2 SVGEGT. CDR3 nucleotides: TGTGCCAGCAGCGGGACAGAGAATCAGCCCCAGCATTTT. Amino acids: CASSGTENQPQHF.

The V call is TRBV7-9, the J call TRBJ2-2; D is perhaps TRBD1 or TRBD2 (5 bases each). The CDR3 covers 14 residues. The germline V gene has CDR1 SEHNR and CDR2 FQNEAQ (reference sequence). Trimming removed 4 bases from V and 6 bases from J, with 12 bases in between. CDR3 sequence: CASSSLGTAGELFF. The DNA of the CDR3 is TGTGCCAGCAGCTCTCTGGGGACGGCCGGGGAGCTGTTTTTT.

The CDR3 here is CASSPRPSRTDTQYF. The CDR3 nucleotides read TGTGCCAGCAGCCCCCGACCGTCCCGCACAGATACGCAGTATTTT. V gene TRBV6-6 combines with J gene TRBJ2-3; D is uncertain. The CDR3 loop spans 15 amino acids. Trimming left V 6 bases short and J 1 base short, with 14 bases between. Germline CDR1 is MNHNY and CDR2 is SVGAGI (reference sequence).

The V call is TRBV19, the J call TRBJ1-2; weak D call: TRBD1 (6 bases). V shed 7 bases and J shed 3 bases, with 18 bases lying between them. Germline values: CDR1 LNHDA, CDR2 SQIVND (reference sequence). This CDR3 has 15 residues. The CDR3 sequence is CASTEGGAPDYGYTF. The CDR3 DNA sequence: TGTGCCAGTACCGAAGGGGGGGCGCCTGACTATGGCTACACCTTC.

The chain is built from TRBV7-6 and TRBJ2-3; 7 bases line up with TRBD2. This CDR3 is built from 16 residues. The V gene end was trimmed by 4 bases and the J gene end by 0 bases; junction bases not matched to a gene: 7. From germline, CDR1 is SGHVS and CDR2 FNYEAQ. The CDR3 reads CASSYRDYTSTDTQYF. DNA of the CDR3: TGTGCCAGCAGCTACCGGGACTATACTAGCACAGATACGCAGTATTTT.

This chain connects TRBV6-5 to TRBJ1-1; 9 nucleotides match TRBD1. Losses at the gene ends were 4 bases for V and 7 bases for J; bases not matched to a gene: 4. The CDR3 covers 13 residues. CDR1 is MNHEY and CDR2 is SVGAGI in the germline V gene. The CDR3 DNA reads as TGTGCCAGCAGTTCGGGGACAGGGCTTGAAGCTTTCTTT. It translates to CASSSGTGLEAFF.

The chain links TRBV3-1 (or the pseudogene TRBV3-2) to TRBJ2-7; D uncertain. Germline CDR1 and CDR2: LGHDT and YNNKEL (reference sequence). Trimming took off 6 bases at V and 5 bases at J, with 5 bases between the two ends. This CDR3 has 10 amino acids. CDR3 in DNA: TGTGCCAGCAGATCCAACGAGCAGTACGTC. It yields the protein CASRSNEQYV.

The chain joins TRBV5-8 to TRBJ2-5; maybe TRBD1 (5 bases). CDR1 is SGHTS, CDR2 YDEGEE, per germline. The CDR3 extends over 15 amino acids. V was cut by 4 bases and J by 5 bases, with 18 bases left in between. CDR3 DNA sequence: TGTGCCAGCAGCCCACGGAGCAGGGCGGTGGAGACCCAGTACTTC. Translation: CASSPRSRAVETQYF. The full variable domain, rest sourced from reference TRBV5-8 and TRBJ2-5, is EAGVTQSPTHLIKTRGQQATLRCSPISGHTSVYWYQQALGLGLQFLLWYDEGEERNRGNFPPRFSGRQFPNYSSELNVNALELEDSALYLCASSPRSRAVETQYFGPGTRLLVL.